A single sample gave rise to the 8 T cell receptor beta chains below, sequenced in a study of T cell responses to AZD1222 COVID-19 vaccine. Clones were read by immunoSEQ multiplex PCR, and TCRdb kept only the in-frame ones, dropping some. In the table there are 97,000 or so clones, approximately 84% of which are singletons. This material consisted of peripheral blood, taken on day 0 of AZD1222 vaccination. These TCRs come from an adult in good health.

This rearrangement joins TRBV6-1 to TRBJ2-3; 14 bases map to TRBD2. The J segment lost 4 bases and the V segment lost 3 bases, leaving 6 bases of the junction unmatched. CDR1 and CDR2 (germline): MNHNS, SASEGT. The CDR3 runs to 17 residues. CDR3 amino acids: CASSDRLAGGPADTQYF. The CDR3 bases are TGTGCCAGCAGTGATCGACTAGCGGGGGGGCCTGCAGATACGCAGTATTTT.

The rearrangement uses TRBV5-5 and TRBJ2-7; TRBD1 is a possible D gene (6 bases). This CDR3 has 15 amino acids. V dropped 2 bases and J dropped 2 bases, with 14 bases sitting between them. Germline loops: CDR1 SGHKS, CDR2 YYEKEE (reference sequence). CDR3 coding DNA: TGTGCCAGCAGCTTTCTCAGGGGTCCTACCTACGAGCAGTACTTC. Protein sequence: CASSFLRGPTYEQYF. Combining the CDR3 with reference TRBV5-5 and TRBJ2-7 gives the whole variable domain DAGVTQSPTHLIKTRGQQVTLRCSPISGHKSVSWYQQVLGQGPQFIFQYYEKEERGRGNFPDRFSARQFPNYSSELNVNALLLGDSALYLCASSFLRGPTYEQYFGPGTRLTVT.

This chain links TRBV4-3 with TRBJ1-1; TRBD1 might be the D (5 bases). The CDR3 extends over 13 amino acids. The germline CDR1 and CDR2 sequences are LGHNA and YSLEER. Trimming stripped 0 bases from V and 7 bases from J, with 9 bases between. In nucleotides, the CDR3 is TGCGCCAGCAGCCAAGATAGGGGAAATGAAGCTTTCTTT. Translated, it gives CASSQDRGNEAFF.

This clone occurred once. CDR3 protein: CASMGAGVGDYGYTF. CDR3 nucleotides: TGTGCCAGCATGGGGGCAGGGGTGGGTGACTATGGCTACACCTTC. The chain links TRBV27 to TRBJ1-2; TRBD1 is a possible D gene (6 bases). The CDR3 totals 15 residues. The germline V and J ends were trimmed by 7 bases and 3 bases, with 18 bases remaining between them. Germline values: CDR1 MNHEY, CDR2 SMNVEV (reference sequence).

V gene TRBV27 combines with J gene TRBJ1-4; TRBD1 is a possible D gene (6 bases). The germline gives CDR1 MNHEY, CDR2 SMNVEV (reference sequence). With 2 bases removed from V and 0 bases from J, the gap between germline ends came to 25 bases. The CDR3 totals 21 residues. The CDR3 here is CASSLRKTPGQHRSTNEKLFF. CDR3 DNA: TGTGCCAGCAGTTTACGCAAAACTCCTGGACAGCACCGATCAACTAATGAAAAACTGTTTTTT.

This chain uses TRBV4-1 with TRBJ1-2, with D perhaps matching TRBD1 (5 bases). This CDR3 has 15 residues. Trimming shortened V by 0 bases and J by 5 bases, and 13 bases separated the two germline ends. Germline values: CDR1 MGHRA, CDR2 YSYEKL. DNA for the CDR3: TGCGCCAGCAGCCAAGATCTTCGGGGGGGGTATGGCTACACCTTC. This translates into CASSQDLRGGYGYTF.

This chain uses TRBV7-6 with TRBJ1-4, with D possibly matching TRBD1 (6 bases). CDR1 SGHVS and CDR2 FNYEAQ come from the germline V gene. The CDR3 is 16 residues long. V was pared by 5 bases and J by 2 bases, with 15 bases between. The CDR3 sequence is CASSHWRGRTNEKLFF. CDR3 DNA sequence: TGTGCCAGCAGCCACTGGAGGGGGAGGACTAATGAAAAACTGTTTTTT.

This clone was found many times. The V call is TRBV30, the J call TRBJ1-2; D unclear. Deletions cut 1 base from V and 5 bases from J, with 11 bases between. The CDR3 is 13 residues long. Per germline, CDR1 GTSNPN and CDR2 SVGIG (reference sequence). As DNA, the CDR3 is TGTGCCTGGAGTGAGTCGCCGGAGTATGGCTACACCTTC. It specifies CAWSESPEYGYTF.